These 3 T cell receptor beta chains share one sample of origin, sequenced in a study of Ad26.COV2.S vaccination and SARS-CoV-2 variants. Using immunoSEQ multiplex PCR, the repertoire was profiled, and TCRdb retains in-frame clones only, with some absent. The table lists roughly 400,000 clones, 92% of them singletons, with around 1.7% in the top ten. As for treatment: around 19 received Ad26.COV2.S at low or high dose, single or two shots; several received placebo; per-sample allocation not given. Samples were taken on day 63 after the first vaccine or placebo injection. Specimen: peripheral blood, collected in a trial of Ad26.COV2.S vaccine versus placebo. These receptor sequences come from a person aged 18-65 years who received the Ad26.COV2.S COVID-19 vaccine or a placebo.

This chain connects TRBV6-1 to TRBJ2-7; 9 bases fit TRBD1. This CDR3 comprises 16 residues. The germline V gene encodes CDR1 MNHNS and CDR2 SASEGT. V lost 3 bases and J lost 3; bases outside the gene matches: 9. CDR3 DNA sequence: TGTGCCAGCAGTGAGTTCCTCCGGGACAGGGTCTACGAGCAGTACTTC. This translates into CASSEFLRDRVYEQYF.

J is TRBJ2-7 and V is TRBV28, with a weak D call TRBD2 (6 bases). CDR3 size: 14 residues. Germline CDR1 is MDHEN and CDR2 is SYDVKM. V was cut by 5 bases and J by 6 bases, with 17 bases left in between. For the CDR3, the DNA is TGTGCCAGCAGTCGAGGCGGGGTGGTTCGCGAGCAGTACTTC. Encoded protein: CASSRGGVVREQYF.

V usage is TRBV6-5 and J usage is TRBJ1-6; 7 nucleotides match TRBD1. The V gene's germline CDR1 is MNHEY and CDR2 SVGAGI. J was trimmed by 8 bases and V by 5 bases; bases with no gene match: 9. The CDR3 length is 15 residues. DNA of the CDR3: TGTGCCAGCAGTACCTCAGGGGGGAGGGATTCACCCCTCCACTTT. Amino acid sequence: CASSTSGGRDSPLHF.